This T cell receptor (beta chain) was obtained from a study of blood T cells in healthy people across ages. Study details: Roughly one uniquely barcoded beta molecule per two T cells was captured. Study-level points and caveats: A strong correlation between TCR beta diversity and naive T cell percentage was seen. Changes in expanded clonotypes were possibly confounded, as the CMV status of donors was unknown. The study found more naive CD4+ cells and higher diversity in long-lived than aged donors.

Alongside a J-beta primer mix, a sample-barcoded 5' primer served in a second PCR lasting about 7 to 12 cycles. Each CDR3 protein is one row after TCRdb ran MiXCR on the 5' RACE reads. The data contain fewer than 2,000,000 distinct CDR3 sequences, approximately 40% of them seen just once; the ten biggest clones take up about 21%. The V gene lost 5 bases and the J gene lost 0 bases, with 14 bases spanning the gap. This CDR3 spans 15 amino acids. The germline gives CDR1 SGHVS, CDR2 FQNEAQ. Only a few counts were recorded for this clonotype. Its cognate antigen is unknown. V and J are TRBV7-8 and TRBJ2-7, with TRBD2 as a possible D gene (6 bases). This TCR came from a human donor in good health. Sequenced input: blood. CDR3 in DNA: TGTGCCAGCAGCGTGGGACCGACTAGCTCCTACGAGCAGTACTTC. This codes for CASSVGPTSSYEQYF.